This TCR beta chain was found in a study of cytomegalovirus exposure and HLA in healthy donors. For the study at large: Early release data held some 80 million unique TCRs from HLA-typed donors.

Primers: 60 Vbeta forward and 13 Jbeta reverse. Using immunoSEQ multiplex PCR, the repertoire was profiled, and TCRdb retains in-frame clones only, with some absent. The sample yields about 130,000 clones, 84% seen once. Broader study findings: Presence/absence results assume similar sequencing depth per donor, which may not hold. CMV serostatus was the only recorded immune exposure for donors. TRBV6-2, TRBV6-3 and some other V segments were unresolvable in 87-base-pair reads.

In germline, CDR1 is SGHTA, CDR2 FQGNSA. The V gene end was trimmed by 3 bases and the J gene end by 7 bases; junction bases not matched to a gene: 6. The CDR3 consists of 14 residues. About this clone: Its cognate antigen is unknown.

This receptor was taken from a woman under 30 in good health and CMV-seropositive. Sequencing was performed on PBMCs. This chain joins TRBV7-2 and TRBJ2-1; 7 bases fit TRBD1. The CDR3 region is CASSFRGGKNEQFF. As DNA, the CDR3 is TGTGCCAGCAGCTTCAGAGGGGGCAAAAATGAGCAGTTCTTC.